Each of the 21 T cell receptor beta chains below was sequenced from the same sample in a study of cytomegalovirus exposure and HLA in healthy donors. PCR used 60 Vbeta primers and 13 Jbeta primers. Sequencing used immunoSEQ multiplex PCR; TCRdb keeps in-frame clones, though not all of them. This table holds over 150,000 clones, 65% to 80% found once. Source material: PBMCs. All receptors derive from a woman aged 50 to 65 in good health and CMV-seropositive.

This clone was observed a handful of times. This chain uses TRBV5-1 with TRBJ1-2; D gene ambiguous. Germline loops: CDR1 SGHRS, CDR2 YFSETQ. The CDR3 loop spans 13 amino acids. V gave up 0 bases and J gave up 5 bases, with 8 bases separating them. CDR3 protein: CASSLEPGYGYTF. The DNA for the CDR3 is TGCGCCAGCAGCTTGGAACCCGGGTATGGCTACACCTTC.

The chain joins TRBV5-1 to TRBJ2-7; 8 bases line up with TRBD1. CDR1 and CDR2 (germline): SGHRS, YFSETQ. V shed 3 bases, J shed 4 bases, and the junction held 3 bases outside the gene matches. The CDR3 extends over 13 amino acids. This CDR3 reads CASSSQGGYEQYF. CDR3 sequence (DNA): TGCGCCAGCAGCTCACAGGGGGGATACGAGCAGTACTTC.

The chain has TRBV4-1 and TRBJ2-5, with TRBD1 matching over 7 bases. The J call may be mistaken, given a closer DNA end match to TRBJ2-7. The CDR3 runs to 13 residues. Germline V gene sequence: CDR1 MGHRA, CDR2 YSYEKL. CDR3 residues: CASSRRDSYEQYF. The CDR3 DNA reads as TGCGCCAGCAGCCGCAGGGACAGCTACGAGCAGTACTTC.

The chain uses TRBV4-1 and TRBJ2-1; D gene uncertain. Germline CDR1 is MGHRA and CDR2 is YSYEKL. This CDR3 spans 15 amino acids. Trimming left V 2 bases short and J 3 bases short, with 11 bases between. DNA of the CDR3: TGCGCCAGCAGCCAAACAGAAACAATCTACAATGAGCAGTTCTTC. It is translated as CASSQTETIYNEQFF.

On this clone itself: This same CDR3 is encoded by further DNA sequences in the sample. The rearrangement joins TRBV9 to TRBJ2-5, with D tentatively TRBD2 (7 bases). Germline assignment: CDR1 SGDLS and CDR2 YYNGEE. CDR3 length: 14 residues. Between the trimmed V and J ends, which lost 0 bases and 4 bases, there was a span of 10 bases. This chain's CDR3 is CASSVGGGGETQYF. For the CDR3, the DNA is TGTGCCAGCAGCGTAGGAGGGGGGGGAGAGACCCAGTACTTC.

J is TRBJ2-7 and V is TRBV6-7, with D tentatively TRBD2 (6 bases). Being an ORF, TRBV6-7 has a function that is uncertain. Trimming removed 0 bases from V and 5 bases from J, with 14 bases in between. The CDR3 sequence is 15 residues long. Written as DNA, the CDR3 is TGTGCCAGCAGTTACTCTCCGGGGGTTCATAACGAGCAGTACTTC. Its protein product is CASSYSPGVHNEQYF.

This chain uses TRBV19 with TRBJ1-1, with 8 bases matching TRBD1. This CDR3 comprises 14 residues. The V segment lost 5 bases and the J segment 5 bases; nucleotides outside the gene matches: 7. Germline-derived CDR1 and CDR2 are LNHDA and SQIVND (reference sequence). CDR3 DNA sequence: TGTGCCAGTAGTTCCCGGGACAGGTATACTGAAGCTTTCTTT. Its protein product is CASSSRDRYTEAFF.

This chain links TRBV2 with TRBJ2-3; TRBD2 agrees at 8 bases. J lost 6 bases, V lost 6 bases, and 11 bases had no gene match. This CDR3 comprises 15 residues. Germline V gene lookup returns CDR1 SNHLY and CDR2 FYNNEI. In nucleotides, the CDR3 is TGTGCCAGCAGGTTAGCGGGGACGCAGGCGGATACGCAGTATTTT. It is translated as CASRLAGTQADTQYF.

J is TRBJ1-4 and V is TRBV19; no definite D call. Germline V gene data show CDR1 as LNHDA and CDR2 as SQIVND (reference sequence). Trimming removed 3 bases at V and 7 bases at J, with 12 bases between. The CDR3 runs 14 residues. The DNA for the CDR3 is TGTGCCAGTAGTATTTCGGTCGTTCGTGAAAAACTGTTTTTT. Translating it yields CASSISVVREKLFF. Full variable domain (remainder filled in from reference TRBV19 and TRBJ1-4): DGGITQSPKYLFRKEGQNVTLSCEQNLNHDAMYWYRQDPGQGLRLIYYSQIVNDFQKGDIAEGYSVSREKKESFPLTVTSAQKNPTAFYLCASSISVVREKLFFGSGTQLSVL.

This chain uses TRBV13 with TRBJ2-7; D may be TRBD1 (6 bases). This CDR3 contains 16 residues. V gave up 5 bases and J gave up 2 bases, with 19 bases separating them. Germline CDR1 PRHDT, CDR2 FYEKMQ (reference sequence). The DNA of the CDR3 is TGTGCCAGCAGCCCGAATACAGGGAAATTAACCTACGAGCAGTACTTC. Its protein product is CASSPNTGKLTYEQYF. Combining the CDR3 with reference TRBV13 and TRBJ2-7 gives the whole variable domain AAGVIQSPRHLIKEKRETATLKCYPIPRHDTVYWYQQGPGQDPQFLISFYEKMQSDKGSIPDRFSAQQFSDYHSELNMSSLELGDSALYFCASSPNTGKLTYEQYFGPGTRLTVT.

This clone was counted a single time. This chain uses TRBV5-1 with TRBJ2-5; 7 nucleotides line up with TRBD2. Germline V CDR1 and CDR2: SGHRS, YFSETQ. The trim removed 4 bases at V and 5 bases at J, leaving 8 bases unmatched. The CDR3 length is 14 residues. CDR3 region: CASSLSPGRETQYF. Written as DNA, the CDR3 is TGCGCCAGCAGCCTGAGCCCCGGGAGGGAGACCCAGTACTTC.

The V and J genes are TRBV13 and TRBJ1-1, with 7 bases identical to TRBD1. Trimming took 5 bases from V and 5 from J; bases not matched to a gene: 14. Germline V gene sequence: CDR1 PRHDT, CDR2 FYEKMQ (reference sequence). The CDR3 runs to 16 residues. CDR3 DNA sequence: TGTGCCAGCAGCCTTGACGGAACAGGGGCGGAGACTGAAGCTTTCTTT. It yields the protein CASSLDGTGAETEAFF.

This clone came up once. The chain couples TRBV28 to TRBJ1-2; D remains ambiguous. V was cut by 3 bases and J by 2 bases, with 13 bases left in between. Germline CDR1 MDHEN, CDR2 SYDVKM. The CDR3 extends over 15 amino acids. CDR3: CASSFTGFKNYGYTF. The CDR3 coding sequence is TGTGCCAGCAGTTTTACGGGGTTTAAGAACTATGGCTACACCTTC.

This clone showed up just once. V is TRBV5-1 and J is TRBJ2-5, with 8 bases fitting TRBD1. The CDR3 extends over 14 amino acids. Trimming cost V 4 bases and J 4 bases; bases outside gene matches: 6. The germline V gene encodes CDR1 SGHRS and CDR2 YFSETQ. The CDR3 spells CASSPGTGGETQYF. The DNA for the CDR3 is TGCGCCAGCAGCCCGGGGACAGGTGGAGAGACCCAGTACTTC.

V usage is TRBV6-5 and J usage is TRBJ2-7; D is unresolved. V was pared by 2 bases and J by 1 base, with 9 bases between. The CDR3 runs to 14 residues. The V gene's germline CDR1 is MNHEY and CDR2 SVGAGI. The chain's CDR3 is CASSYGRGSYEQYF. The CDR3 DNA reads as TGTGCCAGCAGTTACGGTAGAGGATCCTACGAGCAGTACTTC.

This chain connects TRBV27 to TRBJ1-2, with D tentatively TRBD1 (5 bases). This CDR3 comprises 13 residues. The V and J ends lost 6 bases and 5 bases respectively, with 13 bases between them. The germline CDR1 and CDR2 sequences are MNHEY and SMNVEV (reference sequence). The CDR3 region has the DNA TGTGCCAGCAGGAGAGTGGGGGGTTATGGCTACACCTTC. It yields the protein CASRRVGGYGYTF.

This sequence joins TRBV6-6 and TRBJ1-2; D may be TRBD1 (6 bases). The V end was cut by 11 bases, the J end by 7 bases, with 20 bases between. Germline values: CDR1 MNHNY, CDR2 SVGAGI (reference sequence). There are 13 residues in the CDR3. The CDR3 region has the DNA TGTGCCGCCCTCACGGACAGTGGAGGTGGCTACACCTTC. It codes for CAALTDSGGGYTF.

The chain combines TRBV7-9 with TRBJ2-3; 13 bases match TRBD2. Germline trimming cut 5 bases from V and 10 bases from J; bases unmatched to any gene: 6. CDR3 length: 14 residues. CDR1 and CDR2 from the germline V gene are SEHNR and FQNEAQ (reference sequence). CDR3 sequence: CASSHTSGGEAQYF. The CDR3 coding sequence is TGTGCCAGCAGCCATACTAGCGGGGGGGAGGCGCAGTATTTT.

The V gene is TRBV9, the J gene TRBJ1-1; D not resolved. This CDR3 has 15 residues. Germline CDR1 reads SGDLS; CDR2 reads YYNGEE. Trimming removed 0 bases from V and 1 base from J, with 10 bases in between. In nucleotides, the CDR3 is TGTGCCAGCAGCGTAGATTCTTCTCCGAACACTGAAGCTTTCTTT. Amino acid sequence: CASSVDSSPNTEAFF.

This clone was seen more than once but under ten times. Written as DNA, the CDR3 is TGTGCCAGTAGTATAGGAGGGGGCCAGGGTCAGCCCCAGCATTTT. Its translation: CASSIGGGQGQPQHF. The chain links TRBV19 to TRBJ1-5, with TRBD1 matching 7 bases. Germline V CDR1 and CDR2: LNHDA, SQIVND (reference sequence). This CDR3 is built from 15 residues. The J segment lost 6 bases and the V segment lost 1 base, leaving 6 bases of the junction unmatched.

V and J are TRBV9 and TRBJ1-4; D uncertain. This CDR3 spans 13 amino acids. Per germline, CDR1 SGDLS and CDR2 YYNGEE. Trimming removed 3 bases at V and 6 bases at J, with 9 bases between. The CDR3 is CASSGQVHEKLFF. The CDR3 DNA reads as TGTGCCAGCAGCGGGCAGGTACATGAAAAACTGTTTTTT.